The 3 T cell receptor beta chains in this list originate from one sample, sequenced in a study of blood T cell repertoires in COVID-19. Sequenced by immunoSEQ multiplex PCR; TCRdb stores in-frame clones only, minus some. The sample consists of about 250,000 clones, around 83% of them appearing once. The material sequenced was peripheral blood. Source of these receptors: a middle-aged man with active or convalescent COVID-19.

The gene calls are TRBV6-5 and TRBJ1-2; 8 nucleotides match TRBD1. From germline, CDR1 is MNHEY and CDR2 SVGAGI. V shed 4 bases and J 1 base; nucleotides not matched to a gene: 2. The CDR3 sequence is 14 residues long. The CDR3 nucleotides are TGTGCCAGCAGTTGGACAGGGCATAACTATGGCTACACCTTC. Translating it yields CASSWTGHNYGYTF.

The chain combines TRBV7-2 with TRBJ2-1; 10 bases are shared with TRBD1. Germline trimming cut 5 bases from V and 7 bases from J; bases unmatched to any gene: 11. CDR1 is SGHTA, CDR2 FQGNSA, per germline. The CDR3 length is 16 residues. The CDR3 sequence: CASSLGDRGGRNEQFF. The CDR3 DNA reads TGTGCCAGCAGCCTGGGGGACAGGGGAGGAAGAAATGAGCAGTTCTTC.

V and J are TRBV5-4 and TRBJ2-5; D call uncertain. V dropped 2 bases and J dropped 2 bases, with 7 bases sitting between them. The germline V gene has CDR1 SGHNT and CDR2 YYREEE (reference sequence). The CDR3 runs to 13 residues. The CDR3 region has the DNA TGTGCCAGCAGCTTCACAGTGCAAGAGACCCAGTACTTC. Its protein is CASSFTVQETQYF. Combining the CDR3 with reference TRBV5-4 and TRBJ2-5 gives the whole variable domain ETGVTQSPTHLIKTRGQQVTLRCSSQSGHNTVSWYQQALGQGPQFIFQYYREEENGRGNFPPRFSGLQFPNYSSELNVNALELDDSALYLCASSFTVQETQYFGPGTRLLVL.